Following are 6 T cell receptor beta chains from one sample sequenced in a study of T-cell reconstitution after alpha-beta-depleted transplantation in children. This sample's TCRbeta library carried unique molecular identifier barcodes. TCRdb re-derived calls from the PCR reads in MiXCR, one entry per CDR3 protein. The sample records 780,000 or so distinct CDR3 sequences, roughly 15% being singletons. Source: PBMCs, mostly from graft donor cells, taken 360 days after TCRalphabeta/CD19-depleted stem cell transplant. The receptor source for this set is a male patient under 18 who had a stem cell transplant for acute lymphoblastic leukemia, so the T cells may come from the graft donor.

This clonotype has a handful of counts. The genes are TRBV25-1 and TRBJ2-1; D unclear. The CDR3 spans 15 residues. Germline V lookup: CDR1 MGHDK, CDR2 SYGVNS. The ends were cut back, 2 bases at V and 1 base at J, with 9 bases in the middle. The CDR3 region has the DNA TGTGCCAGCAGTGAACAGTTTCCTTCCTACAATGAGCAGTTCTTC. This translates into CASSEQFPSYNEQFF.

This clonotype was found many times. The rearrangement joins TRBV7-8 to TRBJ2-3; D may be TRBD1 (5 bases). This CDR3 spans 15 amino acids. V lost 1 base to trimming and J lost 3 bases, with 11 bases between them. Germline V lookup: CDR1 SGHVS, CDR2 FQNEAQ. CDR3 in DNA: TGTGCCAGCAGCTTAGGACAGCGTGTGACAGATACGCAGTATTTT. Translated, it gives CASSLGQRVTDTQYF. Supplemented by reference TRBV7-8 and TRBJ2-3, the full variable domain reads GAGVSQSPRYKVAKRGQDVALRCDPISGHVSLFWYQQALGQGPEFLTYFQNEAQLDKSGLPSDRFFAERPEGSVSTLKIQRTQQEDSAVYLCASSLGQRVTDTQYFGPGTRLTVL.

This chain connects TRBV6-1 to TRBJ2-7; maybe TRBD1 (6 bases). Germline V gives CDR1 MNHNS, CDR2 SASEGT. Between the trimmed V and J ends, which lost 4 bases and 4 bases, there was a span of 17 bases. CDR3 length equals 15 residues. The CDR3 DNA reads TGTGCCAGCAGTGTAGCCGGGACATCTTTTTACGAGCAGTACTTC. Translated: CASSVAGTSFYEQYF.

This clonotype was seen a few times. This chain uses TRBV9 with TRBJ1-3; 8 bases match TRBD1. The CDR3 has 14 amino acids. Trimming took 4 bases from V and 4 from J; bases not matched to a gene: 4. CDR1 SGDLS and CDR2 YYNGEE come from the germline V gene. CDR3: CASSPRTGGNTIYF. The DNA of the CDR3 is TGTGCCAGCAGCCCCCGGACAGGGGGAAACACCATATATTTT.

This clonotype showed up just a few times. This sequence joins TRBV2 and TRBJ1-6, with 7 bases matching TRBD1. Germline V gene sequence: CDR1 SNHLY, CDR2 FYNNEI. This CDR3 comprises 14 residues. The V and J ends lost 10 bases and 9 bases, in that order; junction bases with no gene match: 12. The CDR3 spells CATRGTAGTSPLHF. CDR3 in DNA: TGTGCCACCCGGGGGACAGCTGGAACTTCACCCCTCCACTTT.

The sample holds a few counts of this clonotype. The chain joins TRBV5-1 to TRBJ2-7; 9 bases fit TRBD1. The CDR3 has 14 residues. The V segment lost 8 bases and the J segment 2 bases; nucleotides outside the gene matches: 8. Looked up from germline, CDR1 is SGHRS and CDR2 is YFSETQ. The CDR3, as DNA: TGCGCCAGTGACACCGGGACAGGGCCCTACGAGCAGTACTTC. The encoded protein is CASDTGTGPYEQYF.